The 22 T cell receptor beta chains below come from one sample, sequenced in a study of PD-1 blockade in mismatch repair-deficient tumors. The table came from immunoSEQ multiplex PCR; TCRdb's copy has only in-frame clones and leaves some out. The repertoire holds 80,000 to 100,000 clones, with roughly 80% as singletons. Here the sequenced sample was peripheral blood, taken 12 weeks after starting pembrolizumab. The receptors were gathered from an adult with mismatch repair-deficient cancer.

This clone came up once. V and J are TRBV7-3 and TRBJ2-7, with TRBD1 matching 7 bases. The V segment lost 11 bases and the J segment 1 base; nucleotides outside the gene matches: 11. Germline V gene lookup returns CDR1 SGHTA and CDR2 FQGTGA. There are 14 residues in the CDR3. CDR3 amino acids: CAGHRQGVSYEQYF. DNA for the CDR3: TGTGCCGGGCATAGGCAGGGGGTTTCCTACGAGCAGTACTTC.

The chain joins TRBV18 to TRBJ2-1; 10 bases line up with TRBD1. Germline assignment: CDR1 KGHSH and CDR2 LQKENI. The CDR3 has 14 amino acids. Unmatched junction bases numbered 6, after V lost 9 bases and J lost 4 bases. The CDR3 is CASYRDRGYNEQFF. In DNA, the CDR3 is TGTGCCAGTTACCGGGACAGGGGTTACAATGAGCAGTTCTTC.

V and J are TRBV5-1 and TRBJ2-1; D remains ambiguous. Trimming pared 5 bases from V and 5 bases from J, leaving 14 bases between. This CDR3 is 14 amino acids long. Germline lookup yields CDR1 SGHRS and CDR2 YFSETQ. CDR3 DNA: TGCGCCAGCAGTCCAGATTTGCGGAACAATGAGCAGTTCTTC. Translating gives CASSPDLRNNEQFF.

The chain links TRBV14 to TRBJ2-5; D is ambiguous. Germline V gene lookup returns CDR1 SGHDN and CDR2 FVKESK. The V end lost 1 base, the J end lost 0 bases, and 15 bases lay between the germline ends. The CDR3 is 17 residues long. The CDR3 loop reads CASSQVLPNRDQETQYF. CDR3 in DNA: TGTGCCAGCAGCCAAGTTCTTCCAAACCGAGACCAAGAGACCCAGTACTTC.

This clone was observed a handful of times. This chain joins TRBV5-1 and TRBJ2-5; no definite D call. CDR3 size: 14 residues. V was pared by 3 bases and J by 2 bases, with 11 bases between. Germline CDR1 SGHRS, CDR2 YFSETQ. CDR3 DNA sequence: TGCGCCAGCAGCTCTGGCAGGAGTCAAGAGACCCAGTACTTC. It yields the protein CASSSGRSQETQYF.

The rearrangement links TRBV2 to TRBJ1-5; tentatively, D is TRBD1 (5 bases). V was cut by 6 bases and J by 3 bases, with 15 bases left in between. Per germline, CDR1 SNHLY and CDR2 FYNNEI. The CDR3 is made up of 15 amino acids. CDR3 DNA sequence: TGTGCCAGCAGGGGGCGGCAGGCCATCAATCAGCCCCAGCATTTT. It codes for CASRGRQAINQPQHF.

V usage is TRBV7-2 and J usage is TRBJ1-2; D might be TRBD1 (6 bases). The CDR3 has 14 amino acids. Germline lookup yields CDR1 SGHTA and CDR2 FQGNSA. Trimming shortened V by 0 bases and J by 8 bases, and 13 bases separated the two germline ends. The CDR3 DNA reads as TGTGCCAGCAGCTTAGCAGGGGGTTTTGAGGGCTACACCTTC. This encodes CASSLAGGFEGYTF.

This clone was seen a handful of times. The chain carries TRBV5-6 and TRBJ2-1, with 10 positions matching TRBD1. Germline assignment: CDR1 SGHDT and CDR2 YYEEEE. The CDR3 consists of 16 residues. V lost 0 bases, J lost 3 bases, and 3 bases stayed unmatched. The CDR3 DNA reads TGTGCCAGCAGCTTGGGGACAGGGGGACTCTACAATGAGCAGTTCTTC. This gives the protein CASSLGTGGLYNEQFF.

This clone was detected only once. The J gene is TRBJ2-3, the V gene TRBV5-4, with 10 bases fitting TRBD1. V was pared by 0 bases and J by 6 bases, with 4 bases of the junction left unmatched. Per germline, CDR1 SGHNT and CDR2 YYREEE (reference sequence). This CDR3 contains 15 residues. This CDR3 is CASSLGQGAGDTQYF. Here the CDR3 DNA reads TGTGCCAGCAGCTTGGGACAGGGGGCAGGGGATACGCAGTATTTT.

The V gene is TRBV2, the J gene TRBJ2-7; TRBD2 matches 7 bases. This CDR3 spans 12 amino acids. V dropped 5 bases and J dropped 5; count of bases not matched to a gene: 3. Per germline, CDR1 SNHLY and CDR2 FYNNEI. The CDR3 reads CASSLGGDEQYF. CDR3 coding DNA: TGTGCCAGCAGTTTGGGGGGGGACGAGCAGTACTTC. The variable domain in full, completed from reference TRBV2 and TRBJ2-7, reads EPEVTQTPSHQVTQMGQEVILRCVPISNHLYFYWYRQILGQKVEFLVSFYNNEISEKSEIFDDQFSVERPDGSNFTLKIRSTKLEDSAMYFCASSLGGDEQYFGPGTRLTVT.

This chain connects TRBV18 to TRBJ2-3; 9 bases align to TRBD2. Trimming at V came to 3 bases and at J to 0 bases, leaving 4 bases not matched to a gene. CDR1 is KGHSH, CDR2 LQKENI, per germline. CDR3 size: 16 residues. CDR3 loop: CASSPGGRASTDTQYF. In DNA form, the CDR3 reads TGTGCCAGCTCACCCGGCGGGAGGGCCAGCACAGATACGCAGTATTTT.

This chain joins TRBV5-4 and TRBJ2-1; D is perhaps TRBD2 (5 bases). This CDR3 is 15 amino acids long. Per germline, CDR1 SGHNT and CDR2 YYREEE (reference sequence). V lost 4 bases and J lost 8, with 19 bases in between. Here the CDR3 DNA reads TGTGCCAGCAGCACTCGGGATCGTAAGTGGTATGAGCAGTTCTTC. This gives the protein CASSTRDRKWYEQFF.

The chain recombines TRBV5-5 with TRBJ1-4; D unclear. This CDR3 has 17 amino acids. Between the trimmed V and J ends, which lost 0 bases and 4 bases, there was a span of 16 bases. Germline assignment: CDR1 SGHKS and CDR2 YYEKEE (reference sequence). The CDR3 protein is CASSLDLGLRGNEKLFF. DNA of the CDR3: TGTGCCAGCAGCTTGGACCTAGGGCTGCGGGGTAATGAAAAACTGTTTTTT.

The CDR3 is CASSLALFGDFDTEAFF. CDR3 nucleotides: TGTGCCAGCAGCTTAGCGCTTTTTGGGGATTTTGACACTGAAGCTTTCTTT. The gene calls are TRBV7-2 and TRBJ1-1; D remains ambiguous. The CDR3 is 17 amino acids. Trimming removed 0 bases from V and 3 bases from J, with 17 bases in between. Germline CDR1 and CDR2: SGHTA and FQGNSA.

This clone was seen just once. The chain joins TRBV19 to TRBJ2-1, with 7 positions matching TRBD2. In germline, CDR1 is LNHDA, CDR2 SQIVND (reference sequence). V lost 5 bases and J lost 2; bases outside the gene matches: 9. The CDR3 totals 16 residues. The CDR3 DNA reads TGTGCCAGTAGTCCGTGGGGGGGAGATCCCTACAATGAGCAGTTCTTC. Protein sequence: CASSPWGGDPYNEQFF.

J is TRBJ1-1 and V is TRBV9, with D perhaps TRBD1 (6 bases). Trimming shortened V by 7 bases and J by 5 bases, and 12 bases separated the two germline ends. The CDR3 sequence is 12 residues long. Germline-derived CDR1 and CDR2 are SGDLS and YYNGEE. The CDR3 loop reads CASGQMGTEAFF. In DNA, the CDR3 is TGTGCCAGCGGACAGATGGGGACTGAAGCTTTCTTT.

The table lists this clone with a few counts. CDR3: CAWIDRMRTGNTIYF. CDR3 nucleotides: TGTGCCTGGATAGACAGGATGCGAACTGGAAACACCATATATTTT. The V and J genes are TRBV30 and TRBJ1-3; D is perhaps TRBD1 (6 bases). The CDR3 runs to 15 residues. With 4 bases removed from V and 2 bases from J, the gap between germline ends came to 15 bases. Per germline, CDR1 GTSNPN and CDR2 SVGIG (reference sequence).

The rearrangement links TRBV7-9 to TRBJ2-2, with TRBD2 as a possible D gene (5 bases). Per germline, CDR1 SEHNR and CDR2 FQNEAQ (reference sequence). The V end was cut by 2 bases, the J end by 3 bases, with 10 bases between. The CDR3 is 15 residues long. The CDR3 reads CASSLIGVDTGELFF. In DNA form, the CDR3 reads TGTGCCAGCAGCTTAATCGGGGTGGACACCGGGGAGCTGTTTTTT.

This clone was seen a handful of times. This chain connects TRBV2 to TRBJ2-2; no firm D call. The CDR3 contains 12 residues. Trimming cost V 5 bases and J 3 bases, with 4 bases left between them. The V gene's germline CDR1 is SNHLY and CDR2 FYNNEI. The DNA for the CDR3 is TGTGCCAGCAGTCCCGACACCGGGGAGCTGTTTTTT. This gives the protein CASSPDTGELFF. Variable domain in full (rest from reference TRBV2 and TRBJ2-2): EPEVTQTPSHQVTQMGQEVILRCVPISNHLYFYWYRQILGQKVEFLVSFYNNEISEKSEIFDDQFSVERPDGSNFTLKIRSTKLEDSAMYFCASSPDTGELFFGEGSRLTVL.

This sequence joins TRBV5-6 and TRBJ2-6; no definite D call. Germline CDR1 reads SGHDT; CDR2 reads YYEEEE. The V end was cut by 6 bases, the J end by 2 bases, with 6 bases between. The CDR3 is 13 amino acids. CDR3 DNA sequence: TGTGCCAGCACCTTCCCTGGGGCCAACGTCCTGACTTTC. The encoded protein is CASTFPGANVLTF.

The chain is built from TRBV11-3 and TRBJ2-5; D is possibly TRBD1 (6 bases). The CDR3 has 14 residues. V gave up 1 base and J gave up 4 bases, with 10 bases separating them. Germline V CDR1 and CDR2: SGHNT, YENEEA. For the CDR3, the DNA is TGTGCCAGCAGCTTAGGGCTCAGGGGAGAGACCCAGTACTTC. The encoded protein is CASSLGLRGETQYF. Variable domain in full (rest from reference TRBV11-3 and TRBJ2-5): EAGVVQSPRYKIIEKKQPVAFWCNPISGHNTLYWYLQNLGQGPELLIRYENEEAVDDSQLPKDRFSAERLKGVDSTLKIQPAELGDSAVYLCASSLGLRGETQYFGPGTRLLVL.

This clone was detected only once. DNA of the CDR3: TGCAGCGGGAACTTCAACACCGGGGAGCTGTTTTTT. It encodes CSGNFNTGELFF. The chain links TRBV29-1 to TRBJ2-2; D unresolved. The V and J ends lost 7 bases and 2 bases respectively, with 8 bases between them. The CDR3 covers 12 residues. From germline, CDR1 is SQVTM and CDR2 ANQGSEA.